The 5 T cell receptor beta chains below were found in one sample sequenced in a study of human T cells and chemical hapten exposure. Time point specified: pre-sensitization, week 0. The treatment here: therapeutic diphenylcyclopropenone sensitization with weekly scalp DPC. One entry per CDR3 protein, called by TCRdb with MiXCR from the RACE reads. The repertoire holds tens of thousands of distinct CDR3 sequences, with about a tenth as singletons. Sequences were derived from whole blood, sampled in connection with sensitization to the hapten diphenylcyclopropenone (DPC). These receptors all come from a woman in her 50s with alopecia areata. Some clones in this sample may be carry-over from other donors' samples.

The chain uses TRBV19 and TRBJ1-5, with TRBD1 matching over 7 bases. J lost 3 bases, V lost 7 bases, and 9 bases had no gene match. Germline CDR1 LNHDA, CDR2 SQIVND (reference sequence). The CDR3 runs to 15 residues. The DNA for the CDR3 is TGTGCCAGTACAAGGGGAGGGGGCAACAATCAGCCCCAGCATTTT. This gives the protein CASTRGGGNNQPQHF.

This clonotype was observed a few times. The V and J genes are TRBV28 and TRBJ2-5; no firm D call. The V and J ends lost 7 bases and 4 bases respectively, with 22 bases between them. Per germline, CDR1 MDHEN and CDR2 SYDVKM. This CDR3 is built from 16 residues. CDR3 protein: CASNPQVLGPPETQYF. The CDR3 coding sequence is TGTGCCAGCAATCCTCAGGTGCTAGGACCGCCAGAGACCCAGTACTTC. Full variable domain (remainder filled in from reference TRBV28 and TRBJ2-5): DVKVTQSSRYLVKRTGEKVFLECVQDMDHENMFWYRQDPGLGLRLIYFSYDVKMKEKGDIPEGYSVSREKKERFSLILESASTNQTSMYLCASNPQVLGPPETQYFGPGTRLLVL.

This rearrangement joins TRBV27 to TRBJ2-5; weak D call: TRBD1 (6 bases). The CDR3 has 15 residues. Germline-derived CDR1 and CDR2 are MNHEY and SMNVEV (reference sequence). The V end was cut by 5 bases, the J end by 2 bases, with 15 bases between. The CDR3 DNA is TGTGCCAGCAGTCCCCTGGAAGACAGGCAAGAGACCCAGTACTTC. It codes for CASSPLEDRQETQYF.

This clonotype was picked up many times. The CDR3 DNA follows: TGTGCCAGCAGTTTACCGGAAAGAAATACGCAGTATTTT. Residues: CASSLPERNTQYF. The chain employs TRBV12-3 or TRBV12-4 and TRBJ2-3; D call uncertain. The CDR3 is 13 residues long. Between the trimmed V and J ends, which lost 2 bases and 7 bases, there was a span of 10 bases.

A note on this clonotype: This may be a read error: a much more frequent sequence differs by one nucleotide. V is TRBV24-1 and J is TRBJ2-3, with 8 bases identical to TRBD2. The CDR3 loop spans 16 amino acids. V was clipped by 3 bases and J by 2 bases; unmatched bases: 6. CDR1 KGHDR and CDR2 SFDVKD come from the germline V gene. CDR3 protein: CATSDARGGHTDTQYF. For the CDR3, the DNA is TGTGCCACCAGTGATGCACGGGGGGGCCACACAGATACGCAGTATTTT.